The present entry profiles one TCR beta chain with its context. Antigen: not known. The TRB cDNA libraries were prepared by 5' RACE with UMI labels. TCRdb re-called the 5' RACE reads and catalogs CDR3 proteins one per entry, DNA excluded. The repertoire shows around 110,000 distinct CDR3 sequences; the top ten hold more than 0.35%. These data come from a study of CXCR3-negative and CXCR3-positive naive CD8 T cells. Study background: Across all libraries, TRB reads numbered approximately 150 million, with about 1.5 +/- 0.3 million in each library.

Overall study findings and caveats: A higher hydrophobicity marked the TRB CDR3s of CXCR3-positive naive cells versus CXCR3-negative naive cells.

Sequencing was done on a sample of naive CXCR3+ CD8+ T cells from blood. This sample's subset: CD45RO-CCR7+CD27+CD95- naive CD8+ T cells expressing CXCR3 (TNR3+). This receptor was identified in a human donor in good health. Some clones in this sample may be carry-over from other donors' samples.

CDR3 loop: CASSYSGVRGEQFF. The chain employs TRBV7-9 and TRBJ2-1; TCRdb reports TRBD1, a call that lacks DNA to check it against. Germline CDR1 and CDR2: SEHNR and FQNEAQ (reference sequence). The CDR3 totals 14 residues.